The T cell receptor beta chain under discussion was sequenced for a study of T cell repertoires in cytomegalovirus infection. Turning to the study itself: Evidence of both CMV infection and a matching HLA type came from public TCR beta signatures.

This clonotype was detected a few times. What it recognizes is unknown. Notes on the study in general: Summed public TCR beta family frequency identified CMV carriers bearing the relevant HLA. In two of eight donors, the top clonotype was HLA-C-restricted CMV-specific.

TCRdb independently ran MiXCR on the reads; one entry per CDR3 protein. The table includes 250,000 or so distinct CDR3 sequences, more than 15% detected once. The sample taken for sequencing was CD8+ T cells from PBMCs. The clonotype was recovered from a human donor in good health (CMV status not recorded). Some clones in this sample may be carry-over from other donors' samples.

CDR3 region: CASTHILGGDTDTQYF. CDR3 bases: TGCGCCAGCACCCATATTCTGGGGGGAGACACAGATACGCAGTATTTT. The genes are TRBV23-1 and TRBJ2-3, with D possibly matching TRBD2 (6 bases). TRBV23-1 is filed as an ORF, its function uncertain. The CDR3 runs to 16 residues. The V end lost 7 bases, the J end lost 2 bases, and 19 bases lay between the germline ends.